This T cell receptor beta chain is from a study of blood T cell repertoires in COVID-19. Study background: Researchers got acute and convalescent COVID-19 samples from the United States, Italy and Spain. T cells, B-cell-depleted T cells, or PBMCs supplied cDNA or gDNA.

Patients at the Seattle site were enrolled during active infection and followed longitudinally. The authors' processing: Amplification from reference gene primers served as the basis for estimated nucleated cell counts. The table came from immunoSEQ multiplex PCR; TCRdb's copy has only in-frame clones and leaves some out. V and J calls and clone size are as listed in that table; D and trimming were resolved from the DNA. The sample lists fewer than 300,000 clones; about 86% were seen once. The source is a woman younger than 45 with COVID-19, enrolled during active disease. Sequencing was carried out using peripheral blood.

CDR3 nucleotide sequence: TGCGCCAGCAAGGGGGAGACGGGCCAAGCCTCACCCTATAATTCACCCCTCCACTTT. This gives the protein CASKGETGQASPYNSPLHF. The genes are TRBV4-1 and TRBJ1-6; maybe TRBD1 (6 bases). CDR3 length: 19 residues. Germline V CDR1 and CDR2: MGHRA, YSYEKL. V shed 7 bases and J shed 2 bases, with 24 bases lying between them.